The rows below give T cell receptor beta chains drawn from one sample of a study of control samples from healthy donors and cancer patients. Some clones are missing from TCRdb's copy, which holds only in-frame ones; the method was immunoSEQ multiplex PCR. The repertoire consists of about 80,000 clones, with over 85% occurring once and the leading ten covering 5.5% to 7%. The sequenced material came from blood. All receptors come from a middle-aged man in good health. Both conserved end residues are part of each CDR3. The D gene is left open where the match is weak. The listing skips clone size in some rows; elsewhere it reads once, few, many or a size class.

TRBD2	TRBJ2-3	.	TRBV9	TGTGCCAGCAGCGTGGGGGGGACGCCGGGTACAGATACGCAGTATTTT	CASSVGGTPGTDTQYF
.	TRBJ2-1	.	TRBV5-5	TGTGCCAGCAGCTCCCGGGACATCCGGGGTGAGCAGTTCTTC	CASSSRDIRGEQFF
TRBD2	TRBJ2-4	few	TRBV30	TGTGCCTGGACGGGACTAGCGGGAACCAAAAACATTCAGTACTTC	CAWTGLAGTKNIQYF
.	TRBJ2-1	.	TRBV29-1	TGCAGCGTTGGAAGGGGGGGCCCCTACAATGAGCAGTTCTTC	CSVGRGGPYNEQFF
.	TRBJ2-4	.	TRBV30	TGTGCCTGGCGAACTCCGGGAGCCAAAAACATTCAGTACTTC	CAWRTPGAKNIQYF
.	TRBJ2-3	.	TRBV5-1	TGCGCCAGCAGCGGGTGGTCCGCCAACCAGCGCGAAATCAACACAGATACGCAGTATTTT	CASSGWSANQREINTDTQYF
.	TRBJ1-1	.	TRBV10-3	TGTGCCATCAGTGAGTTACAGGGCGGAGAAGCTTTCTTT	CAISELQGGEAFF
.	TRBJ1-1	.	TRBV9	TGTGCCAGCAGCCCCCCCCAGGGGCCGGTCACTGAAGCTTTCTTT	CASSPPQGPVTEAFF
TRBD1	TRBJ1-5	.	TRBV9	TGTGCCAGCAGCGTTGGACAGGGGGCTTATTTTGAATACAATCAGCCCCAGCATTTT	CASSVGQGAYFEYNQPQHF
TRBD2	TRBJ2-3	few	TRBV5-4	TGTGCCAGCAGCGGACTAGCGGGGGGCGCAATCACAGATACGCAGTATTTT	CASSGLAGGAITDTQYF
.	TRBJ2-7	.	TRBV5-4	TGTGCCAGCAGCTTAGCGCTTACCTACGAGCAGTACTTC	CASSLALTYEQYF
.	TRBJ2-4	once	TRBV3-1/TRBV3-2	TGTGCCAGCAGCCCGCCACGGGGCCAAGGAAACATTCAGTACTTC	CASSPPRGQGNIQYF
TRBD1	TRBJ1-2	.	TRBV29-1	TGCAGCGTTGTATCCTTTGCGGACAGGGTCGGATATGGCTACACCTTC	CSVVSFADRVGYGYTF
.	TRBJ1-6	.	TRBV7-8	TGTGCCAGCAGCTCCGGACTGAATTCACCCCTCCACTTT	CASSSGLNSPLHF
.	TRBJ2-2	.	TRBV5-1	TGCGCCAGTAAAACCGGGACTGCCGACACCGGGGAGCTGTTTTTT	CASKTGTADTGELFF
.	TRBJ1-4	.	TRBV7-9	TGTGCCAGCAGCATCAAAACCCCTAATGAAAAACTGTTTTTT	CASSIKTPNEKLFF
.	TRBJ1-2	.	TRBV7-2	TGTGCCAGCAGCTCCCCGGGTGGGTTTTACGGCTACACCTTC	CASSSPGGFYGYTF
.	TRBJ2-7	once	TRBV7-8	TGTGCCAGCAGCGGCCGGGATTTAGGGAACGAGCAGTACTTC	CASSGRDLGNEQYF
.	TRBJ2-3	.	TRBV15	TGTGCCACCAGCGACGCGCAGGGGGGGGACACAGATACGCAGTATTTT	CATSDAQGGDTDTQYF
.	TRBJ1-1	.	TRBV15	TGTGCCACCAGCTTCACGGGACGGAACACTGAAGCTTTCTTT	CATSFTGRNTEAFF
.	TRBJ1-1	.	TRBV9	TGTGCCAGCAGCGTAAGACAAGGGGACACTGAAGCTTTCTTT	CASSVRQGDTEAFF
TRBD1	TRBJ1-1	.	TRBV6-5	TGTGCCAGCAGCAGGGACAGGAACACTGAAGCTTTCTTT	CASSRDRNTEAFF
.	TRBJ1-3	.	TRBV3-1/TRBV3-2	TGTGCCAGCAGCCAAGATTTACGGGGAAACACCATATATTTT	CASSQDLRGNTIYF
.	TRBJ1-2	.	TRBV5-5	TGTGCCAGCAGTCTGGGGGCTGGAGGCTACACCTTC	CASSLGAGGYTF
.	TRBJ1-2	.	TRBV3-1/TRBV3-2	TGTGCCAGCAGCCGGATAATGAAAGCAGGGGTGGAAGGCTACACCTTC	CASSRIMKAGVEGYTF
.	TRBJ1-6	.	TRBV30	TGTGCCTGGGCCTCCGGGACAAGTAATTCACCCCTCCACTTT	CAWASGTSNSPLHF
.	TRBJ1-2	few	TRBV5-1	TGCGCCAGCAGCTTGGGGGGTAACTATGGCTACACCTTC	CASSLGGNYGYTF
.	TRBJ1-5	once	TRBV6-1	TGTGCCAGCAGTGAACACCATAGCAATCAGCCCCAGCATTTT	CASSEHHSNQPQHF
.	TRBJ1-2	.	TRBV24-1	TGTGCCACCAGTGATCCATATTGGGGCTACACCTTC	CATSDPYWGYTF
.	TRBJ2-1	.	TRBV5-6	TGTGCCAGCAGCTTGGAGGGTACAGGGCGAAAGTTCTTC	CASSLEGTGRKFF
TRBD1	TRBJ1-6	.	TRBV4-1	TGCGCCAGCAGCCATCCAATCGACAGGGACTCCTATAATTCACCCCTCCACTTT	CASSHPIDRDSYNSPLHF
.	TRBJ1-1	few	TRBV18	TGTGCCAGCTCACCATCTCGGTCGTCACCGAACACTGAAGCTTTCTTT	CASSPSRSSPNTEAFF
.	TRBJ1-5	.	TRBV12-5	TGTGCTAGTGGTTTGTGGGGAGGGATCAATCAGCCCCAGCATTTT	CASGLWGGINQPQHF
.	TRBJ1-1	.	TRBV5-6	TGTGCCAGCAGCCAAACGGGGGGGAACACTGAAGCTTTCTTT	CASSQTGGNTEAFF
.	TRBJ1-1	.	TRBV30	TGTGCCTGGGCCTCCATGCGGACTGAAGCTTTCTTT	CAWASMRTEAFF
.	TRBJ2-7	.	TRBV5-5	TGTGCCAGCAGCGGGGGCATTGGGGTACCCTACGAGCAGTACTTC	CASSGGIGVPYEQYF
.	TRBJ1-5	.	TRBV9	TGTGCCAGCAGCCGGGACACTAGCAATCAGCCCCAGCATTTT	CASSRDTSNQPQHF
.	TRBJ2-5	.	TRBV7-9	TGTGCCAGCAGCCCAGGATCGGCGGAGACCCAGTACTTC	CASSPGSAETQYF
TRBD1	TRBJ2-1	.	TRBV18	TGTGCCAGCTCACCGGCCGGGACAGCATACAATGAGCAGTTCTTC	CASSPAGTAYNEQFF
TRBD1	TRBJ2-1	.	TRBV7-9	TGTGCCAGCAGCTCACACAGGGGAATTACTGAGCAGTTCTTC	CASSSHRGITEQFF
.	TRBJ2-7	few	TRBV27	TGTGCCAGCAGTACCCACAATTCCTACGAGCAGTACTTC	CASSTHNSYEQYF
.	TRBJ1-2	.	TRBV29-1	TGCAGCGTTGAAGATCGGAGGGCGAGGGGCTACACCTTC	CSVEDRRARGYTF
.	TRBJ1-1	.	TRBV15	TGTGCCACCAGCAGGTCGGGCAGTTTGAACACTGAAGCTTTCTTT	CATSRSGSLNTEAFF
.	TRBJ1-1	.	TRBV28	TGTGCCAGCAGTTTCTGGCAGACTGAAGCTTTCTTT	CASSFWQTEAFF
.	TRBJ1-1	.	TRBV5-5	TGTGCCAGCAGCTTAACAGATCTCACTGAAGCTTTCTTT	CASSLTDLTEAFF
.	TRBJ1-1	few	TRBV18	TGTGCCAGCTCACCTTCTGGCGGAACGAACACTGAAGCTTTCTTT	CASSPSGGTNTEAFF
.	TRBJ2-3	once	TRBV27	TGTGCCAGCAGTCTTGGAGATACGCAGTATTTT	CASSLGDTQYF
TRBD2	TRBJ2-3	.	TRBV28	TGTGCCAGCAGTTTTTCGGGAGGGGGAAGCACAGATACGCAGTATTTT	CASSFSGGGSTDTQYF
.	TRBJ1-1	.	TRBV29-1	TGCAGCGTTGAAGGGGGGCTAATGAACACTGAAGCTTTCTTT	CSVEGGLMNTEAFF
TRBD1	TRBJ2-4	.	TRBV19	TGTGCCAGTAGTATGGACAGGGGGCTTGGCAAAAACATTCAGTACTTC	CASSMDRGLGKNIQYF
.	TRBJ1-2	.	TRBV6-5	TGTGCCAGCACTTTGGGGATTTCTTTTGGCTACACCTTC	CASTLGISFGYTF
.	TRBJ1-2	once	TRBV6-5	TGTGCCAGCAGTTACGGGGGGGCAGACTATGGCTACACCTTC	CASSYGGADYGYTF
TRBD1	TRBJ2-5	.	TRBV5-4	TGTGCCAGCAGCGGGGGGACAGGGGGGGAGACCCAGTACTTC	CASSGGTGGETQYF
.	TRBJ1-2	.	TRBV5-6	TGTGCCAGCAGCGCCCCGGAAGCGAACGACTATGGCTACACCTTC	CASSAPEANDYGYTF
.	TRBJ2-1	.	TRBV11-2	TGTGCCAGCAGCCGCGGACAGTACAATGAGCAGTTCTTC	CASSRGQYNEQFF
.	TRBJ2-2	once	TRBV5-1	TGCGCCAGCAGCTTGGACGGCCCCGGGGAGCTGTTTTTT	CASSLDGPGELFF
.	TRBJ1-1	.	TRBV30	TGTGCCTGGAGTGTCACCGGGCAAACTGAAGCTTTCTTT	CAWSVTGQTEAFF
.	TRBJ2-3	.	TRBV10-1	TGCGCCAGCAGTGCCCTCGTGCTTCGGACTTTAACTAACACAGATACGCAGTATTTT	CASSALVLRTLTNTDTQYF
.	TRBJ2-3	once	TRBV5-4	TGTGCCAGCAGCCCGGATGCTAATTCGGTGGATACGCAGTATTTT	CASSPDANSVDTQYF
.	TRBJ2-7	.	TRBV2	TGTGCCAGCATTCAGGGGAATCAGTCTTACGAGCAGTACTTC	CASIQGNQSYEQYF